A selection of T cell receptor beta chains follows, all from one sample in a study of cytomegalovirus exposure and HLA in healthy donors. TCRdb's copy holds only in-frame clones and misses some; the assay was immunoSEQ multiplex PCR. The sample consists of about 120,000 clones, about 70% of them appearing once. The sample consisted of PBMCs. The receptors here all came from a middle-aged woman in good health and CMV-seropositive. The CDR3 runs from the conserved cysteine through the conserved F or W.

j_call: TRBJ2-7; v_call: TRBV30; cdr3_aa: CAWSGLASRGYEQYF
j_call: TRBJ2-3; v_call: TRBV10-3; cdr3_aa: CAISEFMDTQYF
j_call: TRBJ1-1; v_call: TRBV4-1; cdr3_aa: CASSSGRYSGDTEAFF
j_call: TRBJ2-7; v_call: TRBV19; cdr3_aa: CASSRTGPYEQYF
j_call: TRBJ2-7; v_call: TRBV6-6; cdr3_aa: CASRTLGASYEQYF
j_call: TRBJ2-5; v_call: TRBV30; cdr3_aa: CAVGGGSRETQYF
j_call: TRBJ2-3; v_call: TRBV6-6; cdr3_aa: CATDKGRTDTQYF
j_call: TRBJ2-3; v_call: TRBV2; cdr3_aa: CASSLGAGENTDTQYF
j_call: TRBJ1-1; v_call: TRBV9; cdr3_aa: CASELGAGTGGEAFF
j_call: TRBJ2-7; v_call: TRBV5-1; cdr3_aa: CASSPRQEAPEQYF
j_call: TRBJ2-3; v_call: TRBV6-5; cdr3_aa: CASSQGQGRDTQYF
j_call: TRBJ1-6; v_call: TRBV30; cdr3_aa: CAWSVGPPLHF
j_call: TRBJ1-5; v_call: TRBV10-3; cdr3_aa: CAISGGTVSNQPQHF
j_call: TRBJ1-2; v_call: TRBV30; cdr3_aa: CAWSTQGYYGYTF
j_call: TRBJ1-2; v_call: TRBV4-2; cdr3_aa: CASSPGTAEDGYTF
j_call: TRBJ1-2; v_call: TRBV5-1; cdr3_aa: CASSPIGRGDDGYTF
j_call: TRBJ2-1; v_call: TRBV9; cdr3_aa: CASNLAQGGEQFF
j_call: TRBJ1-5; v_call: TRBV6-1; cdr3_aa: CAIRRRGDDQPQHF
j_call: TRBJ1-2; v_call: TRBV25-1; cdr3_aa: CASSEAGGSYGYTF
j_call: TRBJ2-5; v_call: TRBV30; cdr3_aa: CAWSGRTSGGRQETQYF
j_call: TRBJ1-5; v_call: TRBV5-6; cdr3_aa: CASSFYGSNQPQHF
j_call: TRBJ1-3; v_call: TRBV6-1; cdr3_aa: CASSETRSGNTIYF
j_call: TRBJ2-7; v_call: TRBV6-5; cdr3_aa: CASIERGGSYEQYF
j_call: TRBJ2-1; v_call: TRBV5-1; cdr3_aa: CASSLSSGSYNEQFF
j_call: TRBJ2-7; v_call: TRBV4-1; cdr3_aa: CASRQGANYEQYF
j_call: TRBJ2-3; v_call: TRBV28; cdr3_aa: CASRPAGGTDTQYF
j_call: TRBJ1-5; v_call: TRBV27; cdr3_aa: CASGGTEYSNQPQHF